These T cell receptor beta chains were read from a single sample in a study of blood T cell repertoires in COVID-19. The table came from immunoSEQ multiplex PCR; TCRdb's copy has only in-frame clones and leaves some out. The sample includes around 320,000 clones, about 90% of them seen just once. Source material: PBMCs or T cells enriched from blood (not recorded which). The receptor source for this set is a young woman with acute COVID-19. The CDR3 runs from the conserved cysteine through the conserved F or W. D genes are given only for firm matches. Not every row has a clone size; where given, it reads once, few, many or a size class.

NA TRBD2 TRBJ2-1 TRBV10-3 CAIIPPGLAGVGFF TGTGCCATCATCCCCCCGGGGCTAGCGGGAGTGGGGTTCTTC
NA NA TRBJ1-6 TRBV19 CASSATPPGGGNSPLHF TGTGCCAGTAGTGCCACTCCCCCGGGAGGGGGAAATTCACCCCTCCACTTT
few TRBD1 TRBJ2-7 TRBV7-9 CASSWDRGVSYEQYF TGTGCCAGCAGCTGGGACAGGGGGGTCTCCTACGAGCAGTACTTC
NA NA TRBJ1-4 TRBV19 CASSRGFLSTNEKLFF TGTGCCAGTAGTCGGGGTTTTCTGTCGACTAATGAAAAACTGTTTTTT
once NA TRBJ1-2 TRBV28 CASSHGVPISDYTF TGTGCCAGCTCCCATGGAGTCCCTATTTCGGACTACACCTTC
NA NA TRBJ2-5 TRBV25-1 CASSEWGGAREETQYF TGTGCCAGCAGTGAATGGGGGGGCGCCAGGGAGGAGACCCAGTACTTC
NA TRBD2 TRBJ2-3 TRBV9 CASSVGTSGVTDTQYF TGTGCCAGCAGCGTAGGGACTAGCGGGGTCACAGATACGCAGTATTTT
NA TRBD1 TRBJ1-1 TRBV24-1 CATSDPLYGTDSTEAFF TGTGCCACCAGTGATCCTCTTTATGGGACAGACAGCACTGAAGCTTTCTTT
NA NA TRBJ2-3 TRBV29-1 CSVGPDRFPSTDTQYF TGCAGCGTTGGCCCGGACAGATTCCCTAGCACAGATACGCAGTATTTT
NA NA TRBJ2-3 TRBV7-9 CASSFSGSTDTQYF TGTGCCAGCAGCTTTAGCGGTAGCACAGATACGCAGTATTTT
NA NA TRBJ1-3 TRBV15 CATSPTSGGNTIYF TGTGCCACCAGCCCTACCTCGGGTGGAAACACCATATATTTT
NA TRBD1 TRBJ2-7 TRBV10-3 CATVTDRGRSYEQYF TGTGCCACCGTTACAGACAGGGGGAGATCCTACGAGCAGTACTTC
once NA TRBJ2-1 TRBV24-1 CATSDFPGSYNEQFF TGTGCCACCAGTGATTTTCCAGGATCCTACAATGAGCAGTTCTTC
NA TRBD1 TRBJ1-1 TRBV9 CASSGRDRELEAFF TGTGCCAGCAGCGGCCGGGACAGGGAGCTCGAAGCTTTCTTT
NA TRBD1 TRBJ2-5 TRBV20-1 CSASGQGPETQYF TGCAGTGCTAGTGGACAGGGCCCAGAGACCCAGTACTTC
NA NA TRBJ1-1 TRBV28 CASSLYWNTEAFF TGTGCCAGCAGTTTATACTGGAACACTGAAGCTTTCTTT
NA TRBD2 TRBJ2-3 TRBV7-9 CASSLGGRAFRTDTQYF TGTGCCAGCAGCTTAGGCGGGAGGGCCTTTCGCACAGATACGCAGTATTTT
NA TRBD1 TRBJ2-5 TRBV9 CASSPPTGGKTQYF TGTGCCAGCAGCCCTCCGACAGGGGGCAAGACCCAGTACTTC
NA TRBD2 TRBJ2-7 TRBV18 CASRGTSAPYEQYF TGTGCCAGCCGGGGGACTAGCGCTCCCTACGAGCAGTACTTC
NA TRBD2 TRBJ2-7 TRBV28 CASSLPGLAGGGSYEQYF TGTGCCAGCAGTCTTCCGGGACTAGCGGGAGGGGGATCCTACGAGCAGTACTTC
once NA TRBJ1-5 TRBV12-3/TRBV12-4 CASSRHDNQPQHF TGTGCCAGCAGCCGACATGACAATCAGCCCCAGCATTTT
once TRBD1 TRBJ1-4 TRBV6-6 CASNRDLRGTTNEKLFF TGTGCCAGCAATCGCGACCTCAGGGGGACAACTAATGAAAAACTGTTTTTT
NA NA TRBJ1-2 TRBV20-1 CSAPIYYGYTF TGCAGTGCCCCTATCTACTATGGCTACACCTTC
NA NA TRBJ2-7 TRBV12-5 CASGLPSSLLLVSSYEQYF TGTGCTAGTGGTTTGCCTTCATCCTTACTACTAGTTAGCTCCTACGAGCAGTACTTC
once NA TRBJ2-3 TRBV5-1 CASSINSGTSGDTQYF TGCGCCAGCAGCATCAATTCCGGGACATCTGGCGATACGCAGTATTTT
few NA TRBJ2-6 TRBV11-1 CASSYNSGANVLTF TGTGCCAGCAGCTACAACTCTGGGGCCAACGTCCTGACTTTC
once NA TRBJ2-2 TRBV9 CASSGVPGGELFF TGTGCCAGCAGCGGAGTACCTGGCGGGGAGCTGTTTTTT
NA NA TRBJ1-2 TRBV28 CASSLEGLSYGYTF TGTGCCAGCAGTTTAGAGGGACTGAGCTATGGCTACACCTTC
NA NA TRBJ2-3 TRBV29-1 CSVHRQVGDTQYF TGCAGCGTTCACCGACAAGTAGGAGATACGCAGTATTTT
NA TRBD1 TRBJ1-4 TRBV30 CAWGPWDSPEKLFF TGTGCCTGGGGTCCATGGGACAGCCCTGAAAAACTGTTTTTT
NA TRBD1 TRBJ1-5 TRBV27 CASSTRQGNQPQHF TGTGCCAGCAGTACTCGACAGGGTAATCAGCCCCAGCATTTT
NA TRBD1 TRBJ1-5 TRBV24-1 CATSETGVRSNQPQHF TGTGCCACCAGTGAGACAGGGGTTAGGAGCAATCAGCCCCAGCATTTT
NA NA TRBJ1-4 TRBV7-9 CASSRGAEGEKLFF TGTGCCAGCAGCCGCGGGGCTGAGGGTGAAAAACTGTTTTTT
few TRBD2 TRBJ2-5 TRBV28 CASSLGTSGGQETQYF TGTGCCAGCAGCCTGGGGACTAGCGGAGGCCAAGAGACCCAGTACTTC
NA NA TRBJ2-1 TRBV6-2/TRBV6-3 CASSYAIGGNNEQFF TGTGCCAGCAGTTACGCCATTGGGGGGAACAATGAGCAGTTCTTC
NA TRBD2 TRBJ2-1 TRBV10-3 CAISELRLAGGVNEQFF TGTGCCATCAGTGAGCTCCGACTAGCGGGAGGTGTAAATGAGCAGTTCTTC
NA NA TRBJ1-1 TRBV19 CASSKGMANTEAFF TGTGCCAGTAGTAAGGGGATGGCGAACACTGAAGCTTTCTTT
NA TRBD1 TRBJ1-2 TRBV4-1 CASSQDPSGQDRGYGYTF TGCGCCAGCAGCCAAGATCCCTCCGGCCAGGACAGGGGCTATGGCTACACCTTC
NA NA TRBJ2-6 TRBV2 CASSGRGAGGGANVLTF TGTGCCAGCAGTGGCAGGGGCGCAGGAGGTGGGGCCAACGTCCTGACTTTC
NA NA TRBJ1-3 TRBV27 CASSPLYFQAGNTIYF TGTGCCAGCAGTCCCCTATACTTCCAGGCTGGAAACACCATATATTTT